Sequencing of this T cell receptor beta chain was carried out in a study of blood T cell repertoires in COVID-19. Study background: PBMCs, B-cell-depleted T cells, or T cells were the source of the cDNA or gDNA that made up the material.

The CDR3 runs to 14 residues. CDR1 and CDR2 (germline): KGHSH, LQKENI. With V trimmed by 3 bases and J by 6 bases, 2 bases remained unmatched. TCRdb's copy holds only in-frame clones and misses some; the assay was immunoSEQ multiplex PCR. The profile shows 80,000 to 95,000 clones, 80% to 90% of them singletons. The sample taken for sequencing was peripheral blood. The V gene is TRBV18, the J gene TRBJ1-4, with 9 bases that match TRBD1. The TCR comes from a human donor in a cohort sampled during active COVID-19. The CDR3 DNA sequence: TGTGCCAGCTCACCGGGACAGGGTCATGAAAAACTGTTTTTT. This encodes CASSPGQGHEKLFF. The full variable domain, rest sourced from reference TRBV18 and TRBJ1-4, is NAGVMQNPRHLVRRRGQEARLRCSPMKGHSHVYWYRQLPEEGLKFMVYLQKENIIDESGMPKERFSAEFPKEGPSILRIQQVVRGDSAAYFCASSPGQGHEKLFFGSGTQLSVL.